This T cell receptor (beta chain) was identified in a study of post-analysis software for immune sequencing data. Study observations and caveats: F measure showed strong co-clustering of same-batch samples. Relative to controls, patients with multiple sclerosis showed significantly lower normalized Chao1 diversity. About five TRBV segments occurring more often in patients than controls included TRBV5-6, TRBV5-1 and TRBV20-1.

The CDR3 length is 14 residues. Germline loops: CDR1 SQVTM, CDR2 ANQGSEA. A note on this clonotype: Its specificity is not known. One end of the junction is discordant with germline, which a read error may explain.

TCR beta cDNA libraries had unique molecular identifiers. Input populations of about 0.95 to 10 million T cells gave rise to around 500,000 cDNA molecules. TCRdb used MiXCR to reprocess the PCR reads, holding one entry per CDR3 protein. Of roughly 650,000 distinct CDR3 sequences detected, 55% to 60% appear once; the ten largest clones hold over 9%. Material for sequencing was blood. This sequence joins TRBV29-1 and TRBJ2-2; D may be TRBD1 (6 bases). This TCR was sampled from a girl aged 2-10 years with multiple sclerosis. Here the CDR3 DNA reads TGCAGCGTTGACGGACAGTCGAACACCGGGGAGCGGTTTTTT. Translated, it gives CSVDGQSNTGERFF.